The 13 T cell receptor beta chains below were found in one sample sequenced in a study of blood T cell repertoires in COVID-19. This table comes from immunoSEQ multiplex PCR, and its TCRdb copy is limited to in-frame clones, with some not included. This sample has 200,000 or so clones; around 80% occur once, and the top ten carry roughly an eighth. The sequenced sample consisted of peripheral blood. Receptors were obtained from a man aged 25 to 40 with active or convalescent COVID-19.

This CDR3 reads CASSQGAVNTEAFF. The CDR3 DNA is TGTGCCAGCAGCCAGGGGGCTGTGAACACTGAAGCTTTCTTT. The chain uses TRBV3-1 (or the pseudogene TRBV3-2) and TRBJ1-1, with D possibly TRBD1 on 6 matching bases. Germline V gene lookup returns CDR1 LGHDT and CDR2 YNNKEL (reference sequence). CDR3 length: 14 residues. V was shortened by 3 bases and J by 0 bases, with 8 bases between the two germline ends.

This sequence joins TRBV6-1 and TRBJ1-1; D may be TRBD1 (6 bases). This CDR3 is 15 amino acids long. The V gene's germline CDR1 is MNHNS and CDR2 SASEGT. Trimming removed 3 bases at V and 7 bases at J, with 18 bases between. CDR3 in DNA: TGTGCCAGCAGTGAGAGGGGGGGGGTAGGGGGTGAAGCTTTCTTT. It codes for CASSERGGVGGEAFF.

CDR3 protein: CASSIGARGNYGYTF. DNA of the CDR3: TGTGCCAGTAGTATAGGGGCCAGGGGGAACTATGGCTACACCTTC. The chain uses TRBV19 and TRBJ1-2, with 7 bases matching TRBD1. V gave up 1 base and J gave up 2 bases; unmatched junction bases: 4. Germline-derived CDR1 and CDR2 are LNHDA and SQIVND (reference sequence). This CDR3 has 15 residues.

This clone was observed once. The genes are TRBV5-4 and TRBJ1-6; a possible D gene is TRBD1 (6 bases). V lost 3 bases to trimming and J lost 9 bases, with 10 bases between them. From germline, CDR1 is SGHNT and CDR2 YYREEE (reference sequence). CDR3 size: 13 residues. In DNA form, the CDR3 reads TGTGCCAGCAGCTGGAACAGGGTTTCACCCCTCCACTTT. Translating gives CASSWNRVSPLHF.

V usage is TRBV15 and J usage is TRBJ2-7, with 9 bases matching TRBD1. Losses at the gene ends were 4 bases for V and 5 bases for J; bases not matched to a gene: 9. The CDR3 runs 15 residues. From germline, CDR1 is LNHNV and CDR2 YYDKDF (reference sequence). The CDR3 nucleotides read TGTGCCACCAGCACTGCCGGGACAGGGTTCGACGAGCAGTACTTC. It is translated as CATSTAGTGFDEQYF.

The table lists this clone with a count of one. V usage is TRBV4-3 and J usage is TRBJ1-1; D is unclear. Trimming shortened V by 1 base and J by 7 bases, and 19 bases separated the two germline ends. This CDR3 is 16 amino acids long. CDR1 and CDR2 (germline): LGHNA, YSLEER. CDR3 amino acids: CASSQAVDRGGGEAFF. CDR3 nucleotides: TGCGCCAGCAGCCAAGCTGTTGATCGGGGAGGTGGTGAAGCTTTCTTT.

The chain joins TRBV6-1 to TRBJ1-1; TRBD1 aligns across 8 bases. CDR3 length equals 15 residues. Germline V CDR1 and CDR2: MNHNS, SASEGT. V dropped 2 bases and J dropped 1; count of bases not matched to a gene: 3. Here the CDR3 reads CASSEFQGANTEAFF. The DNA for the CDR3 is TGTGCCAGCAGTGAATTTCAGGGGGCGAACACTGAAGCTTTCTTT.

This clone occurred once. The chain is built from TRBV15 and TRBJ1-3; D might be TRBD1 (5 bases). Trimming took off 0 bases at V and 0 bases at J, with 15 bases between the two ends. Looked up from germline, CDR1 is LNHNV and CDR2 is YYDKDF (reference sequence). The CDR3 has 18 amino acids. CDR3 region: CATSREVGASNSGNTIYF. The CDR3 bases are TGTGCCACCAGCAGAGAGGTTGGGGCCAGCAACTCTGGAAACACCATATATTTT.

V is TRBV7-6 and J is TRBJ2-5; TRBD2 matches at 7 bases. The CDR3 runs 13 residues. The V segment lost 5 bases and the J segment 7 bases; nucleotides outside the gene matches: 7. The germline V gene has CDR1 SGHVS and CDR2 FNYEAQ. The DNA of the CDR3 is TGTGCCAGCAGCCCGGACCCGGGAGGGACCCAGTACTTC. This encodes CASSPDPGGTQYF.

A few counts support this clone. V gene TRBV9 combines with J gene TRBJ1-1; D gene ambiguous. The CDR3 has 15 residues. The V and J ends lost 0 bases and 5 bases respectively, with 14 bases between them. The germline gives CDR1 SGDLS, CDR2 YYNGEE. CDR3 in amino acids: CASSVAEGLGTEAFF. For the CDR3, the DNA is TGTGCCAGCAGCGTAGCTGAGGGCTTGGGGACTGAAGCTTTCTTT.

This sequence joins TRBV9 and TRBJ2-1; D gene ambiguous. V lost 3 bases and J lost 9, with 16 bases in between. In germline, CDR1 is SGDLS, CDR2 YYNGEE. This CDR3 is built from 14 residues. This CDR3 is CASSALGDVGEQFF. CDR3 in DNA: TGTGCCAGCAGCGCCCTTGGAGATGTGGGTGAGCAGTTCTTC.

This sequence joins TRBV4-1 and TRBJ1-2; TRBD1 matches at 7 bases. The CDR3 runs to 14 residues. V lost 4 bases, J lost 2 bases, and 4 bases stayed unmatched. The V gene's germline CDR1 is MGHRA and CDR2 YSYEKL. In DNA, the CDR3 is TGCGCCAGCAGCCGGACAGGAGGAAACTATGGCTACACCTTC. It specifies CASSRTGGNYGYTF.

This clone appeared once. The sample has other DNA sequences that encode this CDR3 too. This CDR3 is CASSLGQGADTQYF. DNA of the CDR3: TGTGCCAGCAGTTTGGGACAGGGGGCAGATACGCAGTATTTT. The J gene is TRBJ2-3, the V gene TRBV28, with 11 bases aligning to TRBD1. The germline CDR1 and CDR2 sequences are MDHEN and SYDVKM. Trimming at V came to 3 bases and at J to 4 bases, leaving 0 bases not matched to a gene. The CDR3 spans 14 residues.